Listed here are 26 T cell receptor beta chains from one sample, sequenced in a study of cytomegalovirus exposure and HLA in healthy donors. In the PCR, 60 Vbeta and 13 Jbeta primers were used. Produced via immunoSEQ multiplex PCR; TCRdb's table is partial and in-frame only. The profile shows around 190,000 clones, more than 70% of them singletons. Sequencing input: PBMCs. These receptor sequences come from a man aged 35 to 55 in good health and CMV-seropositive.

This chain joins TRBV4-1 and TRBJ2-7; 7 positions match TRBD1. CDR3 length equals 15 residues. V lost 1 base to trimming and J lost 2 bases; unmatched junction nucleotides: 5. Germline V gene sequence: CDR1 MGHRA, CDR2 YSYEKL. CDR3 in DNA: TGCGCCAGCAGCCAAGCCGGGACAGCAACCTACGAGCAGTACTTC. Translated: CASSQAGTATYEQYF.

The chain couples TRBV25-1 to TRBJ1-2; TRBD1 is a possible D gene (6 bases). Germline values: CDR1 MGHDK, CDR2 SYGVNS. The CDR3 covers 14 residues. V dropped 6 bases and J dropped 2 bases, with 13 bases sitting between them. CDR3 protein: CASSSTGLNYGYTF. The CDR3 DNA reads as TGTGCCAGCAGCTCGACAGGATTGAACTATGGCTACACCTTC.

This clone was recorded a few times. V gene TRBV7-9 combines with J gene TRBJ1-5; 8 nucleotides line up with TRBD1. The CDR3 contains 16 residues. With V trimmed by 5 bases and J by 9 bases, 15 bases remained unmatched. Germline CDR1 and CDR2: SEHNR and FQNEAQ (reference sequence). DNA of the CDR3: TGTGCCAGCAGCCCCGCCGGGACAGGAGGGGTTGGGCCCCAGCATTTT. Its translation is CASSPAGTGGVGPQHF.

The rearrangement uses TRBV6-1 and TRBJ2-7, with TRBD2 identical over 11 bases. The CDR3 length is 15 residues. In germline, CDR1 is MNHNS, CDR2 SASEGT. The V and J ends lost 4 bases and 0 bases, in that order; junction bases with no gene match: 2. The CDR3 loop reads CASSGGTSGSYEQYF. CDR3 sequence (DNA): TGTGCCAGCAGTGGGGGGACTAGCGGCTCCTACGAGCAGTACTTC.

This sequence joins TRBV19 and TRBJ1-3; TRBD1 is a possible D gene (5 bases). The CDR3 is 16 amino acids. The germline V gene has CDR1 LNHDA and CDR2 SQIVND (reference sequence). V dropped 1 base and J dropped 0 bases, with 10 bases sitting between them. The CDR3 DNA sequence: TGTGCCAGTAGTATAGCCCCCGGGGGCTCTGGAAACACCATATATTTT. It codes for CASSIAPGGSGNTIYF.

The CDR3: CAWSVQASRPLEAFF. The CDR3 bases are TGTGCCTGGAGTGTCCAGGCCTCAAGGCCTCTAGAAGCTTTCTTT. The rearrangement uses TRBV30 and TRBJ1-1; D unresolved. The CDR3 runs 15 residues. Trimming removed 0 bases at V and 8 bases at J, with 19 bases between. Per the germline V gene, CDR1 is GTSNPN and CDR2 is SVGIG (reference sequence).

The gene calls are TRBV15 and TRBJ1-4; D is perhaps TRBD1 (5 bases). The germline V gene has CDR1 LNHNV and CDR2 YYDKDF (reference sequence). The germline V and J ends were trimmed by 4 bases and 5 bases, with 14 bases remaining between them. The CDR3 contains 15 residues. The CDR3 bases are TGTGCCACCAGCATTCCGGGGGGGTCGAATGAAAAACTGTTTTTT. It is translated as CATSIPGGSNEKLFF.

V gene TRBV2 combines with J gene TRBJ2-2; D gene uncertain. Germline CDR1 reads SNHLY; CDR2 reads FYNNEI. The CDR3 runs to 14 residues. Trimming took 6 bases from V and 3 from J, leaving 11 bases between them. This CDR3 is CASRRGMDTGELFF. As DNA, the CDR3 is TGTGCCAGCAGGCGAGGCATGGACACCGGGGAGCTGTTTTTT.

The chain employs TRBV9 and TRBJ1-1, with 10 bases matching TRBD1. Per germline, CDR1 SGDLS and CDR2 YYNGEE. The CDR3 is 15 amino acids. With V trimmed by 3 bases and J by 4 bases, 6 bases remained unmatched. The CDR3 DNA sequence: TGTGCCAGCAGCGCCGACAGGGGGCCGGTCACTGAAGCTTTCTTT. Its protein product is CASSADRGPVTEAFF.

V and J are TRBV19 and TRBJ2-7; 7 bases map to TRBD1. Germline CDR1 is LNHDA and CDR2 is SQIVND (reference sequence). J gave up 0 bases and V 8 bases, and 7 bases lay outside the gene matches. This CDR3 has 14 residues. CDR3 bases: TGTGCCAGTTCCGGGACAGCATACTCCTACGAGCAGTACTTC. This gives the protein CASSGTAYSYEQYF.

The J gene is TRBJ1-1, the V gene TRBV5-1; 9 bases line up with TRBD1. CDR1 is SGHRS and CDR2 is YFSETQ in the germline V gene. Trimming at V came to 0 bases and at J to 1 base, leaving 1 base not matched to a gene. The CDR3 covers 15 residues. This chain's CDR3 is CASSLGGQGNTEAFF. The CDR3 nucleotides read TGCGCCAGCAGCTTGGGGGGACAGGGGAACACTGAAGCTTTCTTT.

In this sample, this clone turned up once. The chain couples TRBV7-9 to TRBJ2-1, with a weak D call TRBD1 (5 bases). The length of the CDR3 is 14 residues. Trimming stripped 1 base from V and 10 bases from J, with 14 bases between. CDR1 is SEHNR and CDR2 is FQNEAQ in the germline V gene (reference sequence). CDR3 sequence: CASSLGGSPGEQFF. The CDR3 DNA is TGTGCCAGCAGCTTAGGGGGCTCCCCAGGGGAGCAGTTCTTC.

V and J are TRBV25-1 and TRBJ2-1; the D gene is possibly TRBD1 (6 bases). Trimming stripped 5 bases from V and 9 bases from J, with 17 bases between. Germline V gives CDR1 MGHDK, CDR2 SYGVNS. The CDR3 runs 14 residues. This CDR3 reads CASSQQGGLREQFF. In DNA form, the CDR3 reads TGTGCCAGCAGTCAACAGGGTGGTCTTCGTGAGCAGTTCTTC.

The CDR3 loop is CATTRTASTDTQYF. The CDR3 DNA reads as TGTGCCACCACCCGGACAGCCAGCACAGATACGCAGTATTTT. V and J are TRBV10-3 and TRBJ2-3, with D perhaps TRBD1 (6 bases). Germline values: CDR1 ENHRY, CDR2 SYGVKD. Trimming left V 10 bases short and J 0 bases short, with 14 bases between. This CDR3 has 14 residues.

The chain recombines TRBV14 with TRBJ2-7, with a tentative D call TRBD2 (5 bases). Germline V gene sequence: CDR1 SGHDN, CDR2 FVKESK. Trimming removed 5 bases at V and 13 bases at J, with 15 bases between. This CDR3 is 11 amino acids long. The CDR3, as DNA: TGTGCCAGCAGCGGACCGGGAATACCCTACTTC. This codes for CASSGPGIPYF.

V is TRBV7-9 and J is TRBJ1-4; D uncertain. The V gene's germline CDR1 is SEHNR and CDR2 FQNEAQ (reference sequence). V was shortened by 2 bases and J by 7 bases, with 14 bases between the two germline ends. The CDR3 has 15 residues. The CDR3 DNA reads as TGTGCCAGCAGCTTATATACGGGTTCTGGTGAAAAACTGTTTTTT. Translation gives CASSLYTGSGEKLFF.

The CDR3 region has the DNA TGTGCCAGCGGTCTCGCGGGAGGGCCGGGCAATGAGCAGTTCTTC. Protein sequence: CASGLAGGPGNEQFF. The rearrangement uses TRBV28 and TRBJ2-1; 9 bases align to TRBD2. In germline, CDR1 is MDHEN, CDR2 SYDVKM. V dropped 8 bases and J dropped 6; count of bases not matched to a gene: 11. The CDR3 covers 15 residues.

CDR3 sequence: CASSPLPGTSGSSDTQYF. As DNA, the CDR3 is TGTGCCAGCAGCCCTCTGCCCGGGACTAGCGGGAGTTCAGATACGCAGTATTTT. The chain has TRBV9 and TRBJ2-3; 14 bases match TRBD2. V lost 4 bases, J lost 4 bases, and 11 bases stayed unmatched. Per the germline V gene, CDR1 is SGDLS and CDR2 is YYNGEE. The CDR3 sequence is 18 residues long.

V and J are TRBV11-2 and TRBJ2-7, with D unclear. The CDR3 loop spans 11 amino acids. Deletions cut 3 bases from V and 5 bases from J, with 5 bases between. The V gene's germline CDR1 is SGHAT and CDR2 FQNNGV. CDR3 nucleotide sequence: TGTGCCAGCAGCTTTCGGGACGAGCAGTACTTC. This translates into CASSFRDEQYF. Full variable domain (missing parts from reference TRBV11-2 and TRBJ2-7): EAGVAQSPRYKIIEKRQSVAFWCNPISGHATLYWYQQILGQGPKLLIQFQNNGVVDDSQLPKDRFSAERLKGVDSTLKIQPAKLEDSAVYLCASSFRDEQYFGPGTRLTVT.

This clone was picked up a small number of times. V is TRBV4-3 and J is TRBJ2-5, with 7 bases that match TRBD2. The J call is doubtful: the DNA matches TRBJ2-7 better. This CDR3 contains 17 residues. Germline V lookup: CDR1 LGHNA, CDR2 YSLEER. CDR3 DNA sequence: TGCGCCAGCAGCCCCCGCCCTAGCGGAGGATTCTCCTACGAGCAGTACTTC. This sequence encodes CASSPRPSGGFSYEQYF.

The sample holds one count of this clone. This chain uses TRBV6-5 with TRBJ2-1; 12 nucleotides line up with TRBD2. V shed 7 bases, J shed 6 bases, and the junction held 4 bases outside the gene matches. Germline loops: CDR1 MNHEY, CDR2 SVGAGI. The CDR3 contains 14 residues. This chain's CDR3 is CASTSGLAGNEQFF. CDR3 DNA sequence: TGTGCCAGCACATCGGGACTAGCGGGCAATGAGCAGTTCTTC.

The chain couples TRBV7-7 to TRBJ2-1, with D perhaps matching TRBD2 (7 bases). The germline V gene has CDR1 SSHAT and CDR2 FNYEAQ (reference sequence). Trimming removed 1 base at V and 5 bases at J, with 12 bases between. This CDR3 has 15 amino acids. This CDR3 is CASSLGAGGHNEQFF. CDR3 DNA sequence: TGTGCCAGCAGCTTAGGCGCCGGGGGGCACAATGAGCAGTTCTTC.

The chain's CDR3 is CASSWQTSDLYEQYF. In nucleotides, the CDR3 is TGTGCCAGCAGCTGGCAGACTAGCGACCTATACGAGCAGTACTTC. This chain uses TRBV11-1 with TRBJ2-7; 8 positions match TRBD2. V trimming: 4 bases; J trimming: 4 bases; junction bases outside the gene matches: 9. In germline, CDR1 is SGHAT, CDR2 FQDESV (reference sequence). The CDR3 is 15 residues long. Based on the CDR3 plus reference TRBV11-1 and TRBJ2-7, the full variable domain is EAEVAQSPRYKITEKSQAVAFWCDPISGHATLYWYRQILGQGPELLVQFQDESVVDDSQLPKDRFSAERLKGVDSTLKIQPAELGDSAMYLCASSWQTSDLYEQYFGPGTRLTVT.

The rearrangement uses TRBV5-1 and TRBJ2-3; possibly TRBD2 for D (6 bases). Germline V gene lookup returns CDR1 SGHRS and CDR2 YFSETQ. CDR3 size: 17 residues. Trimming cost V 2 bases and J 2 bases, with 18 bases left between them. CDR3 sequence reads: CASSFGNAGRNTDTQYF. The DNA of the CDR3 is TGCGCCAGCAGCTTTGGAAACGCGGGACGAAACACAGATACGCAGTATTTT.

V and J are TRBV10-3 and TRBJ2-3; 10 positions match TRBD2. V gave up 5 bases and J gave up 6 bases; unmatched junction bases: 8. This CDR3 is 15 amino acids long. The germline CDR1 and CDR2 sequences are ENHRY and SYGVKD. Here the CDR3 reads CAISPAGGPSDTQYF. DNA of the CDR3: TGTGCCATCAGTCCAGCGGGAGGGCCTTCGGATACGCAGTATTTT.

V is TRBV27 and J is TRBJ2-7, with a tentative D call TRBD1 (6 bases). Germline assignment: CDR1 MNHEY and CDR2 SMNVEV (reference sequence). Trimming stripped 0 bases from V and 3 bases from J, with 21 bases between. This CDR3 region has 18 residues. DNA for the CDR3: TGTGCCAGCAGTTTATCGGGGACACGACCCGGGCTCCACTACGAGCAGTACTTC. Translating gives CASSLSGTRPGLHYEQYF.